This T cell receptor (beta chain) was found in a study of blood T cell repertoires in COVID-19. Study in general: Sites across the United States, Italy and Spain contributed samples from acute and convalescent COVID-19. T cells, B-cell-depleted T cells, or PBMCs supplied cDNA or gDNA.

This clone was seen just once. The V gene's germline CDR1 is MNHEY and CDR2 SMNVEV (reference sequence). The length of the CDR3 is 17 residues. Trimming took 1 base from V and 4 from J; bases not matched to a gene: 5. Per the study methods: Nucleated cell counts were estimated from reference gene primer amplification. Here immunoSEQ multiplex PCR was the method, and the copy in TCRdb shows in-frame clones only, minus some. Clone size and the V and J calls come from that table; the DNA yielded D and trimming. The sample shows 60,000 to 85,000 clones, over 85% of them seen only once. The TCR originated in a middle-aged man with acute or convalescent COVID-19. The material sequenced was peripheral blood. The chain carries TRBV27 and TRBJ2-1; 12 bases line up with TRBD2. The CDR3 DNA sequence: TGTGCCAGCAGTTTATGGCTAGCGGGGGGGGGATACAATGAGCAGTTCTTC. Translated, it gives CASSLWLAGGGYNEQFF.